The following is a T cell receptor (beta chain) sequence with its context. This sample is drawn from a study of response to subunit inactivated influenza vaccine. The CDR3 sequence is 14 residues long. Germline loops: CDR1 MDHEN, CDR2 SYDVKM. The V end was cut by 4 bases, the J end by 2 bases, with 12 bases between. TCRdb passed the RT-PCR reads through MiXCR, listing each CDR3 protein once. This sample has about 540,000 distinct CDR3 sequences, with 12% to 15% found just once. Here the sequenced sample was PBMCs from blood, taken 11 to 12 days after vaccination. J is TRBJ2-7 and V is TRBV28; D possibly corresponds to TRBD2 (6 bases). The origin of this receptor is a middle-aged man who received an inactivated influenza vaccine. CDR3 loop: CASSSRDFPYEQYF. In nucleotides, the CDR3 is TGTGCCAGCAGTTCACGGGACTTCCCCTACGAGCAGTACTTC.